This T cell receptor (beta chain) was identified during a study of lymphopenia after photon versus proton radiotherapy. Assay: immunoSEQ multiplex PCR; the TCRdb copy retains only in-frame clones and omits some. This table holds 20,000 to 30,000 clones, more than 75% found once. General study findings and limits: Authors raise, but do not show, better survival with proton therapy. Larger post-nadir TCR diversity loss correlated inversely with survival in deceased patients. Oligoclonal CD8+ Temra expansion after nadir drove photon patients' diversity drop. Photon-treated patients lost naive T cells and TCR diversity; proton-treated stayed stable.

The V and J ends lost 5 bases and 4 bases respectively, with 14 bases between them. The CDR3 length is 15 residues. Germline V gene sequence: CDR1 SGHVS, CDR2 FNYEAQ. Concerning this clone: Antigen: not known.

The sequences come from peripheral blood, collected from a patient treated with photon-based radiotherapy. The rearrangement joins TRBV7-6 to TRBJ2-2, with TRBD2 as a possible D gene (6 bases). The sequence was collected from a man aged 35 to 55 with gastric cancer. CDR3 nucleotide sequence: TGTGCCAGCAGCCGAGGACTATCGGGCACCGGGGAGCTGTTTTTT. The encoded protein is CASSRGLSGTGELFF.